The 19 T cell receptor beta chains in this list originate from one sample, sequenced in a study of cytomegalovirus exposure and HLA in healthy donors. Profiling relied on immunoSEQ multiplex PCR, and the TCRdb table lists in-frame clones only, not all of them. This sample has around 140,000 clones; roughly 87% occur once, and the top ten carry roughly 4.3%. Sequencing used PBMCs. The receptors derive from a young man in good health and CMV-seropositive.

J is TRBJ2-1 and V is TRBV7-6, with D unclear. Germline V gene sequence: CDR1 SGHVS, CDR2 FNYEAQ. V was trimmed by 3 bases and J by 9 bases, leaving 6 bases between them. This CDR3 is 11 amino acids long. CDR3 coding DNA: TGTGCCAGCAGCTTGAGTGCTGAGCAGTTCTTC. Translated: CASSLSAEQFF.

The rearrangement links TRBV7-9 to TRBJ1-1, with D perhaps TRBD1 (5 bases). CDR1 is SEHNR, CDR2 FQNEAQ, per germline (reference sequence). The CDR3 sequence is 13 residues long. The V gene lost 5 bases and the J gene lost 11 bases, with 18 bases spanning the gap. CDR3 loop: CASSPAEGRGAFF. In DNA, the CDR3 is TGTGCCAGCAGCCCCGCCGAGGGCCGGGGGGCTTTCTTT.

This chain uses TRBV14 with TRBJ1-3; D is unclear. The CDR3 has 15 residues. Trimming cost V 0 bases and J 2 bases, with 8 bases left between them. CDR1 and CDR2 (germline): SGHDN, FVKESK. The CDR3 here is CASSQDGLAGNTIYF. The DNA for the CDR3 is TGTGCCAGCAGCCAAGATGGGCTCGCTGGAAACACCATATATTTT.

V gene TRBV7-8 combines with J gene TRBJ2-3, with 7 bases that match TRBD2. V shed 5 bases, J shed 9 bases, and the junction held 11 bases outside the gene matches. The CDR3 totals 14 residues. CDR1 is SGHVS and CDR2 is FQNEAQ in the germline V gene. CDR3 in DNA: TGTGCCAGCAGCCGAACTAGCGTTCAGGTCACGCAGTATTTT. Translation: CASSRTSVQVTQYF.

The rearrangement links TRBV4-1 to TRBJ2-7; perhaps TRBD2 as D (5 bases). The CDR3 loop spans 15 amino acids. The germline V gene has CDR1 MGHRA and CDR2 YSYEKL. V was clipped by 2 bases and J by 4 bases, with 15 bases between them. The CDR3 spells CASSQPLRVGYEQYF. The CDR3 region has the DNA TGCGCCAGCAGCCAACCCCTGAGGGTGGGGTACGAGCAGTACTTC.

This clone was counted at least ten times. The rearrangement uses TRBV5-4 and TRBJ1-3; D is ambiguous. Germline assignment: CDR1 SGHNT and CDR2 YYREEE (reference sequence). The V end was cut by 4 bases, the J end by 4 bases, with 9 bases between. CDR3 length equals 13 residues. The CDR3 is CASSPPQGNTIYF. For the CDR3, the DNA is TGTGCCAGCAGCCCACCACAGGGAAACACCATATATTTT.

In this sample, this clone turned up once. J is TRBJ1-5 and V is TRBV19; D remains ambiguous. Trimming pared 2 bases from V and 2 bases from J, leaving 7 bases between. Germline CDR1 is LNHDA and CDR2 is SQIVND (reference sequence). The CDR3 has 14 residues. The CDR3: CASSILGGNQPQHF. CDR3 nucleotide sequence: TGTGCCAGTAGTATATTGGGAGGCAATCAGCCCCAGCATTTT.

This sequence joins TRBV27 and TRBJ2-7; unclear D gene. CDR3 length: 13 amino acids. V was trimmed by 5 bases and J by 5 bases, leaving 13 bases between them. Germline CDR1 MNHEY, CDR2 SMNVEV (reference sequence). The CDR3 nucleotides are TGTGCCAGCAGTCTTTTTTCAGGCGACGAGCAGTACTTC. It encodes CASSLFSGDEQYF.

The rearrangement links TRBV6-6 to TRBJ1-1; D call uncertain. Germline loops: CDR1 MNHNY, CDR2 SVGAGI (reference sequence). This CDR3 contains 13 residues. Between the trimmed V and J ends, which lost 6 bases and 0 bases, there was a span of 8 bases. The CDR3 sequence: CASRFHLNTEAFF. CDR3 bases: TGTGCCAGCAGATTCCATTTGAACACTGAAGCTTTCTTT.

The CDR3, as DNA: TGTGCCAGCAGCTTAGCTAGGACAGGGAGGGCCGGGGAGCTGTTTTTT. This sequence encodes CASSLARTGRAGELFF. The chain couples TRBV11-2 to TRBJ2-2; tentatively, D is TRBD1 (8 bases). V was clipped by 1 base and J by 6 bases, with 15 bases between them. Germline CDR1 SGHAT, CDR2 FQNNGV. The CDR3 has 16 residues.

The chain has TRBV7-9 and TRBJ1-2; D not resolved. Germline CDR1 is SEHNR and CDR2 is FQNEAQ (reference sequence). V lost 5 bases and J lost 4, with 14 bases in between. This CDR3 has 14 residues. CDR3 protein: CASSEPTLGYGYTF. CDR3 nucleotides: TGTGCCAGCAGCGAGCCGACACTTGGCTATGGCTACACCTTC.

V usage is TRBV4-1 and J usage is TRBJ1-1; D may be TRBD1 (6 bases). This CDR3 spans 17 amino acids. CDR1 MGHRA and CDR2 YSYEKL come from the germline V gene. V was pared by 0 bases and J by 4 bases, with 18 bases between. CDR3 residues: CASSQDPRGFGPTEAFF. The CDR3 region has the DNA TGCGCCAGCAGCCAAGACCCTAGGGGGTTTGGGCCCACTGAAGCTTTCTTT.

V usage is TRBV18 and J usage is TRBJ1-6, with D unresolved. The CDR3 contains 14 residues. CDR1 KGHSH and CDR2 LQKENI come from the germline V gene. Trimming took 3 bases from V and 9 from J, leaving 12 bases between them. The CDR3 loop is CASSPDLTGSPLHF. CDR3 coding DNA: TGTGCCAGCTCACCGGACTTAACGGGTTCACCCCTCCACTTT.

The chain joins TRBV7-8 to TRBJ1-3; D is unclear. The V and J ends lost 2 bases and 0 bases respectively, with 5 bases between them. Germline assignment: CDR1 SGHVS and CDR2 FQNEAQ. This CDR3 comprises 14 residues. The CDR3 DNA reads TGTGCCAGCAGCTTAAAGCGCTCTGGAAACACCATATATTTT. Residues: CASSLKRSGNTIYF.

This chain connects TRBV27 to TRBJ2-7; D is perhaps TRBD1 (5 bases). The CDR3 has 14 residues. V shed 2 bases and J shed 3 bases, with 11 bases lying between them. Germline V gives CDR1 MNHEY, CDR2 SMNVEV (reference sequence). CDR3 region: CASSLRGPLYEQYF. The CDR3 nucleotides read TGTGCCAGCAGTTTAAGGGGTCCCCTCTACGAGCAGTACTTC.

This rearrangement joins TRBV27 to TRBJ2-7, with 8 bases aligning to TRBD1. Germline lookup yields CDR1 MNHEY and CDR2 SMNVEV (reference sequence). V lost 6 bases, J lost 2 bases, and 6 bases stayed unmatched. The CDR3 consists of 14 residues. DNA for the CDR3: TGTGCCAGCAGCCCAGGGGGCACCCCCTACGAGCAGTACTTC. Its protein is CASSPGGTPYEQYF.

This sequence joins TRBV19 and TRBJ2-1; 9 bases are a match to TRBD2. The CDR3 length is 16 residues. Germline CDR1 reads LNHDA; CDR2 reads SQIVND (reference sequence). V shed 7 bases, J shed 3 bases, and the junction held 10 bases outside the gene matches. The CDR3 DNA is TGTGCCAGTATTTCAATGGCGGGAGGGCTCTACAATGAGCAGTTCTTC. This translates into CASISMAGGLYNEQFF.

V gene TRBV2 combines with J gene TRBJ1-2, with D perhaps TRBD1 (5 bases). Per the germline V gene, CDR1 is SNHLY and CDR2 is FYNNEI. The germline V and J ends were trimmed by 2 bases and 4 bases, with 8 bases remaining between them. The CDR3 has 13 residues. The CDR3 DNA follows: TGTGCCAGCAGTGAAAGGGGCTTCTATGGCTACACCTTC. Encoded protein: CASSERGFYGYTF.

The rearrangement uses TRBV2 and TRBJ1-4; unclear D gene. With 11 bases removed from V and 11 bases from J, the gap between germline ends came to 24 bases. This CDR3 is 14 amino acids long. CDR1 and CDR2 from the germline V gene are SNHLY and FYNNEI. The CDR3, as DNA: TGTGCCGTCTTCCGGCCTTCCTCGAAGGAGAAACTGTTTTTT. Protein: CAVFRPSSKEKLFF.